The 4 T cell receptor beta chains listed next were all sequenced from one sample in a study of identical twins. TCRdb used MiXCR to reprocess the 5' RACE reads, holding one entry per CDR3 protein. The sample holds 200,000 to 300,000 distinct CDR3 sequences; 12% are singletons and the top ten take roughly 3.7%. The same data also went into a second study, on yellow fever vaccine responses in identical twins.

Source material: memory (CD45RO+) T cells sorted from blood. The origin of the receptors is a woman under 30 in good health.

This clonotype was recorded a few times. J is TRBJ2-5 and V is TRBV29-1; TRBD2 might be the D (6 bases). This CDR3 comprises 15 residues. CDR1 SQVTM and CDR2 ANQGSEA come from the germline V gene. V was pared by 7 bases and J by 1 base, with 19 bases between. The CDR3 region has the DNA TGCAGCGGGGAGACGGGACTTCCATCCCAAGAGACCCAGTACTTC. This sequence encodes CSGETGLPSQETQYF.

This clonotype has just a few counts. The genes are TRBV20-1 and TRBJ2-5, with 8 bases aligning to TRBD2. Germline CDR1 is DFQATT and CDR2 is SNEGSKA (reference sequence). Germline trimming cut 3 bases from V and 2 bases from J; bases unmatched to any gene: 5. The CDR3 has 14 residues. The CDR3 loop is CSARVAGTQETQYF. CDR3 nucleotide sequence: TGCAGTGCTAGGGTAGCGGGGACTCAAGAGACCCAGTACTTC.

The sample holds a few counts of this clonotype. The rearrangement links TRBV11-2 to TRBJ2-7; TRBD2 matches 7 bases. The CDR3 loop spans 15 amino acids. The V gene's germline CDR1 is SGHAT and CDR2 FQNNGV. The V segment lost 6 bases and the J segment 6 bases; nucleotides outside the gene matches: 14. CDR3 region: CASRWDWAGAGEQYF. CDR3 bases: TGTGCCAGCAGGTGGGACTGGGCGGGAGCCGGCGAGCAGTACTTC.

The J gene is TRBJ2-7, the V gene TRBV20-1; the D gene could be TRBD1 or TRBD2 (5 bases each). V was cut by 3 bases and J by 3 bases, with 21 bases left in between. CDR3 length: 16 residues. CDR1 is DFQATT, CDR2 SNEGSKA, per germline (reference sequence). The CDR3 DNA is TGCAGTGCTAGGGGACGGCTTCAAATTAGGTTCTACGAGCAGTACTTC. Its translation: CSARGRLQIRFYEQYF.